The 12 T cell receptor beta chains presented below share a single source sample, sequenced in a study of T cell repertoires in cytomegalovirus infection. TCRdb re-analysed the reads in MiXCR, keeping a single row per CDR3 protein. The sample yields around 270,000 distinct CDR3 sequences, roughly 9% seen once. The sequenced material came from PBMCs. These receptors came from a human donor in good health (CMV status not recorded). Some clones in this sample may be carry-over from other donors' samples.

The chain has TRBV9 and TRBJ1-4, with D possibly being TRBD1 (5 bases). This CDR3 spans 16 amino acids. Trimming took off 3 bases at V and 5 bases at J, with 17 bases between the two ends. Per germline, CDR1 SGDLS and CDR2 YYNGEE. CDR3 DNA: TGTGCCAGCAGCGCCAACGAGGGGACTATCAATGAAAAACTGTTTTTT. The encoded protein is CASSANEGTINEKLFF.

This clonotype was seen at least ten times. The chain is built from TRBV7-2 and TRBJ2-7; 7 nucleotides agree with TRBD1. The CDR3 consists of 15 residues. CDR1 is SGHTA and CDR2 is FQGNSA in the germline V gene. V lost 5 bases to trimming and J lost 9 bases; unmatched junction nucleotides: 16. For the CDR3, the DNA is TGTGCCAGCAGCCCCCAGACAGGGTACCCCCTGGGGCAGTACTTC. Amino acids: CASSPQTGYPLGQYF.

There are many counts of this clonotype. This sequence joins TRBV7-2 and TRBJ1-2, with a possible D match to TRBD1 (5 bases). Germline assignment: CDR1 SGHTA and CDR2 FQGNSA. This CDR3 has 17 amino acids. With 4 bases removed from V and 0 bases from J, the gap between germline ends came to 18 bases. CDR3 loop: CASSSWGGKTANYGYTF. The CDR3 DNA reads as TGTGCCAGCAGCTCTTGGGGCGGTAAAACGGCTAACTATGGCTACACCTTC.

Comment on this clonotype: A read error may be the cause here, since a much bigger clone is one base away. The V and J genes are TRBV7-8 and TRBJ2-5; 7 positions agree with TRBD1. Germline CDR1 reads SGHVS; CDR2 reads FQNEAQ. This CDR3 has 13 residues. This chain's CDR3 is CASSVGQQGTQYF. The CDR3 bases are TGTGCCAGCAGCGTGGGACAGCAAGGGACCCAGTACTTC.

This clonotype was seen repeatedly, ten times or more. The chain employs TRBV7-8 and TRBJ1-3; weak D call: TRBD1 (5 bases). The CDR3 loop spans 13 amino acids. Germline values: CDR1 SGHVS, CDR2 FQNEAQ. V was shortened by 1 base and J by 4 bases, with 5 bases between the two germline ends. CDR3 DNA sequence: TGTGCCAGCAGCTTAGACAGGGGAAACACCATATATTTT. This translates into CASSLDRGNTIYF.

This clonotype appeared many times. CDR3 residues: CASSTKTGSGQPQHF. The CDR3, as DNA: TGTGCCAGCAGCACAAAGACAGGGAGCGGACAGCCCCAGCATTTT. This chain links TRBV7-8 with TRBJ1-5; TRBD1 matches at 7 bases. V lost 5 bases, J lost 7 bases, and 11 bases stayed unmatched. From germline, CDR1 is SGHVS and CDR2 FQNEAQ. The CDR3 is made up of 15 amino acids.

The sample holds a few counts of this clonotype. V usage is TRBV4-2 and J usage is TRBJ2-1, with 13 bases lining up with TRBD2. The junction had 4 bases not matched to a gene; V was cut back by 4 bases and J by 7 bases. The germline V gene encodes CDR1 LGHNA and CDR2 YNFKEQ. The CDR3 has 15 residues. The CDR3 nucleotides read TGTGCCAGCAGCCGAGGACTAGCGGGGGATAATGAGCAGTTCTTC. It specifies CASSRGLAGDNEQFF.

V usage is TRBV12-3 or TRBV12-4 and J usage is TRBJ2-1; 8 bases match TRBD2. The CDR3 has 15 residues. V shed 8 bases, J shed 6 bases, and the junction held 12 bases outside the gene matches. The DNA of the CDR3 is TGTGCCAGCGATAGTTTGGGACTAGTGGGCAATGAGCAGTTCTTC. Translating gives CASDSLGLVGNEQFF.

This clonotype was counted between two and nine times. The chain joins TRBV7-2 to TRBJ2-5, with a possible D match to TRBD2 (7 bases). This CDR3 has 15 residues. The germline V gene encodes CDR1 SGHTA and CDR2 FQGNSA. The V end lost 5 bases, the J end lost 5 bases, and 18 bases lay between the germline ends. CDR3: CASSRGGGSRETQYF. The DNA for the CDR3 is TGTGCCAGCAGCCGTGGGGGGGGCTCGCGCGAGACCCAGTACTTC.

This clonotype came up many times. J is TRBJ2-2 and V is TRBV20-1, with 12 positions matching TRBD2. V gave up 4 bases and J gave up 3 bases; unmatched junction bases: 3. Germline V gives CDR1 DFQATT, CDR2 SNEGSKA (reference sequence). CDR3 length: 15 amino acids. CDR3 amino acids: CSANPSGRDTGELFF. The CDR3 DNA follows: TGCAGTGCTAACCCTAGCGGGAGGGACACCGGGGAGCTGTTTTTT.

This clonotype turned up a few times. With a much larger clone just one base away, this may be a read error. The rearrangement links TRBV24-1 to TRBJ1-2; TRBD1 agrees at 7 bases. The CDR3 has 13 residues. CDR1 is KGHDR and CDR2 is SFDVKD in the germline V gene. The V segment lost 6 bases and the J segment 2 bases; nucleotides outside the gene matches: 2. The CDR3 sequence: CATSTGQNYGYTF. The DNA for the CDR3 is TGTGCCACCAGTACGGGACAGAACTATGGCTACACCTTC.

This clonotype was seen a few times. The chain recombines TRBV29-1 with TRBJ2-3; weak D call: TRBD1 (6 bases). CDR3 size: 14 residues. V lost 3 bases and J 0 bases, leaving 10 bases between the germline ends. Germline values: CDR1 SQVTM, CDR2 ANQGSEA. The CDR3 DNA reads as TGCAGCGTTGATTTGGACAGCAGCACAGATACGCAGTATTTT. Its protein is CSVDLDSSTDTQYF.